One T cell receptor (beta chain) is described in this entry. The data were produced by immunoSEQ multiplex PCR, yet TCRdb's version contains in-frame clones alone and is incomplete. Of around 110,000 clones in the sample, over 60% were seen once. Germline V gene sequence: CDR1 LNHDA, CDR2 SQIVND (reference sequence). The CDR3 sequence is 14 residues long. Between the trimmed V and J ends, which lost 7 bases and 4 bases, there was a span of 16 bases. This sample stems from a study of blood T cell repertoires in COVID-19. The sequenced sample was peripheral blood. This sequence originates from a man between 65 and 85 years old with acute or convalescent COVID-19. The chain is built from TRBV19 and TRBJ1-1; D may be TRBD1 (6 bases). This CDR3 reads CASIPRQDSTEAFF. Written as DNA, the CDR3 is TGTGCCAGTATCCCCCGACAGGATAGCACTGAAGCTTTCTTT.